Sequencing of this TCR beta chain was carried out in a study of T cells in Graves' hyperthyroidism and ophthalmopathy. Points from the study as a whole: Ophthalmopathy was model-predicted a median approximately 6.4 months pre-onset.

RNA transcripts were the template for amplifying TCR beta CDR3 regions. The TCR CDR3 first-round RT-PCR relied on the HTBI primer set. MiXCR was run by TCRdb on the multiplex PCR reads, yielding one entry per CDR3 protein. This table holds a few hundred thousand distinct CDR3 sequences, around 46% found once. Per germline, CDR1 SQVTM and CDR2 ANQGSEA. The CDR3 is made up of 13 amino acids. V gave up 0 bases and J gave up 5 bases, with 10 bases separating them. Concerning this clonotype: Its antigen remains unknown.

The sequenced sample was peripheral blood or thyroid tissue (not recorded which). The V and J genes are TRBV29-1 and TRBJ1-2; no clear D. This TCR derives from a woman aged 18-29 years with Graves' hyperthyroidism. This chain's CDR3 is CSVEDDGGYGYTF. CDR3 sequence (DNA): TGCAGCGTTGAAGATGACGGAGGATATGGCTACACCTTC.